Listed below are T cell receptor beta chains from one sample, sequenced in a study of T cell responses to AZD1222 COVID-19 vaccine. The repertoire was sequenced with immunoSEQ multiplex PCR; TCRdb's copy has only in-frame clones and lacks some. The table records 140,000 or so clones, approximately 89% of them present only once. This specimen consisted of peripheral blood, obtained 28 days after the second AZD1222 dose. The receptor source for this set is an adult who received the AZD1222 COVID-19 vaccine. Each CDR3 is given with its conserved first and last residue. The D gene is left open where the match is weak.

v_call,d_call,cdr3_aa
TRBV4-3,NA,CASSQDRAGMEYF
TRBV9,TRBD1,CASSVRGGYEKLFF
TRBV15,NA,CATSREGAGEETQYF
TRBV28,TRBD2,CASRGVIAGGPFEQFF
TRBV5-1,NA,CASSLAGDQPQHF
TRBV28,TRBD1,CASSSGTGGLDTEAFF
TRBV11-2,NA,CASRSQGSPLYEQYF
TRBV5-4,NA,CASSLRLENTEAFF
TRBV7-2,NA,CASSSYFARQEREQYF
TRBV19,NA,CASSILYQTNEQFF